This is a list of T cell receptor beta chains from one sample in a study of OX40 agonist ivuxolimab in advanced cancers. The method was immunoSEQ multiplex PCR; TCRdb's version includes in-frame clones alone and lacks a portion of them. The sample has about 110,000 clones, around 90% seen once. The material was CD4+ or CD8+ T cells sorted from blood, obtained in a trial of the OX40 agonist ivuxolimab. The receptor set was obtained from an adult with an advanced solid tumor such as melanoma, head and neck, liver or kidney cancer. The CDR3 runs from the conserved cysteine through the conserved F or W. A D gene is named only where the DNA matches it firmly. Some rows mark clone size as missing; the rest say once, few, many or name a class of expanded clone.

j_call d_call clone_size v_call cdr3_aa cdr3_nt
TRBJ1-5 - - TRBV10-2 CASSDIRTPQHF TGCGCCAGCAGTGACATTCGAACGCCCCAGCATTTT
TRBJ1-1 - - TRBV7-6 CASSLGSWGDTEAFF TGTGCCAGCAGCTTAGGTAGTTGGGGGGACACTGAAGCTTTCTTT
TRBJ1-4 TRBD1 - TRBV25-1 CASGFSDRLNEKLFF TGTGCCAGCGGCTTCTCGGACAGGCTTAATGAAAAACTGTTTTTT
TRBJ2-7 - - TRBV28 CASTPGGGVEQYF TGTGCCAGCACTCCGGGAGGGGGCGTCGAGCAGTACTTC
TRBJ1-4 - - TRBV19 CASRGPGTIPGKLFF TGTGCCAGTAGGGGACCCGGGACAATACCTGGAAAACTGTTTTTT
TRBJ1-3 TRBD1 few TRBV28 CVCRQGENTIYF TGTGTCTGCAGACAGGGCGAAAACACCATATATTTT
TRBJ2-7 - - TRBV5-4 CASSPTSILEQYF TGTGCCAGCAGCCCAACATCCATCTTGGAGCAGTACTTC
TRBJ2-1 - once TRBV19 CASSMGTLNEQFF TGTGCCAGTAGTATGGGGACTCTCAATGAGCAGTTCTTC
TRBJ1-1 - - TRBV10-3 CAISAGQGNTEAFF TGTGCCATCAGTGCAGGGCAGGGGAACACTGAAGCTTTCTTT
TRBJ1-2 - - TRBV6-6 CASITGTPINYGYTF TGTGCCAGCATCACCGGGACACCGATCAACTATGGCTACACCTTC
TRBJ2-7 - - TRBV7-3 CASSPGRGNEQYF TGTGCCAGCAGCCCCGGTAGGGGAAACGAGCAGTACTTC
TRBJ1-3 - - TRBV7-2 CANSLGSASGNTIYF TGTGCCAACAGCCTAGGATCTGCCTCTGGAAACACCATATATTTT
TRBJ2-3 TRBD1 - TRBV6-5 CASSYRDREDTQYF TGTGCCAGCAGTTACCGGGACAGGGAGGATACGCAGTATTTT
TRBJ2-1 TRBD2 - TRBV25-1 CASSGEGQFYNEQFF TGTGCCAGCAGTGGGGAGGGCCAGTTCTACAATGAGCAGTTCTTC
TRBJ1-1 - - TRBV29-1 CSSGTYTEAFF TGCAGTTCCGGGACGTACACTGAAGCTTTCTTT
TRBJ1-6 - - TRBV5-1 CASSLLGVADSPLHF TGCGCCAGCAGCTTGCTAGGGGTGGCGGATTCACCCCTCCACTTT
TRBJ2-7 - - TRBV27 CASSYSYEQYF TGTGCCAGCAGTTACTCCTACGAGCAGTACTTC
TRBJ2-7 - - TRBV2 CASSEMLALGYEQYF TGTGCCAGCAGTGAAATGCTAGCGCTTGGATACGAGCAGTACTTC
TRBJ1-5 - once TRBV28 CASSFGGIYSNQPQHF TGTGCCAGCAGTTTTGGGGGGATTTATAGCAATCAGCCCCAGCATTTT
TRBJ2-6 - - TRBV28 CASRTRTGANVLTF TGTGCCAGCAGGACAAGGACTGGGGCCAACGTCCTGACTTTC
TRBJ2-7 TRBD2 - TRBV5-1 CASSLVAGDLEQYF TGCGCCAGCAGCTTGGTGGCGGGAGACCTCGAGCAGTACTTC
TRBJ2-3 - - TRBV5-4 CASSTSLTSGLNTQYF TGTGCCAGCAGCACATCCCTGACCAGCGGACTAAATACGCAGTATTTT
TRBJ1-5 - - TRBV28 CASSLGSHNQPQHF TGTGCCAGCAGTTTAGGTAGTCATAATCAGCCCCAGCATTTT
TRBJ1-6 - - TRBV27 CASIQRSSYNSPLHF TGTGCCAGCATTCAACGGAGCTCCTATAATTCACCCCTCCACTTT
TRBJ1-1 - - TRBV6-1 CASSPPGSLTEAFF TGTGCCAGCAGTCCGCCAGGGAGTTTAACTGAAGCTTTCTTT
TRBJ2-6 - once TRBV9 CASSDRQSRSGANVLTF TGTGCCAGCAGCGATCGGCAGTCCCGCTCTGGGGCCAACGTCCTGACTTTC
TRBJ1-2 - - TRBV25-1 CASRVGYGYTF TGTGCCAGCAGGGTAGGCTATGGCTACACCTTC